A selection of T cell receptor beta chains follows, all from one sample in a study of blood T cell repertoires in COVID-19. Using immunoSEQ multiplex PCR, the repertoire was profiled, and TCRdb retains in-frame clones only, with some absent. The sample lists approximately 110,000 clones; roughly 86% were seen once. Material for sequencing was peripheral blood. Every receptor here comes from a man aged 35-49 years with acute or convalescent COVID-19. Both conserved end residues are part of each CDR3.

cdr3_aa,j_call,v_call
CASSQGNRPETQYF,TRBJ2-5,TRBV3-1/TRBV3-2
CASSYDRATPLHF,TRBJ1-6,TRBV6-2/TRBV6-3
CASSHRGYNQPQHF,TRBJ1-5,TRBV19
CAWSTTAVSTYEQYF,TRBJ2-7,TRBV30
CASSLEAGVNQPQHF,TRBJ1-5,TRBV5-1
CASSGSSGGRRLYEQYF,TRBJ2-7,TRBV5-1
CASSQIGQGRVGYTF,TRBJ1-2,TRBV3-1/TRBV3-2
CASSPRTGRLNYGYTF,TRBJ1-2,TRBV5-1
CASSYIRNEKLFF,TRBJ1-4,TRBV6-5
CASSGRGTSGSHEQFF,TRBJ2-1,TRBV3-1/TRBV3-2
CASGLLTGGIPETQYF,TRBJ2-5,TRBV12-5
CASSLVQGPKLNYGYTF,TRBJ1-2,TRBV11-3
CASSLLAQGAGNTIYF,TRBJ1-3,TRBV5-6
CASSLLPGSTEAFF,TRBJ1-1,TRBV5-5
CASSPLAGGFWNEQFF,TRBJ2-1,TRBV19
CASSPPWSGMISYEQYF,TRBJ2-7,TRBV18
CASSQLAGVQETQYF,TRBJ2-5,TRBV3-1/TRBV3-2
CASSSSAAGNTEAFF,TRBJ1-1,TRBV18
CASSHERGSSYEQYF,TRBJ2-7,TRBV5-4
CASSFRQGSTDTQYF,TRBJ2-3,TRBV7-9
CASGLTTRGDGELFF,TRBJ2-2,TRBV12-5
CASSLRMTSGVIYEQYF,TRBJ2-7,TRBV13
CASSYLRRDGYTF,TRBJ1-2,TRBV6-5
CASSVEGGRYEQYF,TRBJ2-7,TRBV9
CASSQSQGAYGYTF,TRBJ1-2,TRBV4-1
CASSLRGGYGYTF,TRBJ1-2,TRBV7-9
CASSLGPPGVNQPQHF,TRBJ1-5,TRBV5-4
CASSEQGSGNTIYF,TRBJ1-3,TRBV6-1
CASSRGPDGWEQYF,TRBJ2-7,TRBV3-1/TRBV3-2
CASSAGTVNNEQFF,TRBJ2-1,TRBV9
CASSQRLAGTNNEQFF,TRBJ2-1,TRBV3-1/TRBV3-2
CAWSTTGRSTDTQYF,TRBJ2-3,TRBV30
CASSSRDQGQRGGYTF,TRBJ1-2,TRBV19
CASSLGRNTEAFF,TRBJ1-1,TRBV7-6
CASTGTAYEQYF,TRBJ2-7,TRBV6-5
CAISQGGGTDTQYF,TRBJ2-3,TRBV10-3
CASSFRTDTQYF,TRBJ2-3,TRBV5-4
CASSQAVAIETQYF,TRBJ2-5,TRBV4-3
CASSLEDGKFAYEQYF,TRBJ2-7,TRBV11-2
CASNLAGERRETQYF,TRBJ2-5,TRBV19
CASSLLAGGPYEQYF,TRBJ2-7,TRBV11-2
CASSEGGNTEAFF,TRBJ1-1,TRBV12-3/TRBV12-4
CASSLIRGSPYGYTF,TRBJ1-2,TRBV5-8
CASSLGSGTLQETQYF,TRBJ2-5,TRBV7-6
CASSSEQGGYGYTF,TRBJ1-2,TRBV5-1
CASWDSTSGRRYEQYF,TRBJ2-7,TRBV6-6
CATSRDRGYSGNTIYF,TRBJ1-3,TRBV15
CASSPQDGGVNSPLHF,TRBJ1-6,TRBV18
CASSESEQTQYF,TRBJ2-5,TRBV6-1
CASSVELAGVNEQFF,TRBJ2-1,TRBV10-2
CASSGSGTAFPQAFF,TRBJ1-1,TRBV6-2/TRBV6-3
CASSGQGLYNSPLHF,TRBJ1-6,TRBV5-6